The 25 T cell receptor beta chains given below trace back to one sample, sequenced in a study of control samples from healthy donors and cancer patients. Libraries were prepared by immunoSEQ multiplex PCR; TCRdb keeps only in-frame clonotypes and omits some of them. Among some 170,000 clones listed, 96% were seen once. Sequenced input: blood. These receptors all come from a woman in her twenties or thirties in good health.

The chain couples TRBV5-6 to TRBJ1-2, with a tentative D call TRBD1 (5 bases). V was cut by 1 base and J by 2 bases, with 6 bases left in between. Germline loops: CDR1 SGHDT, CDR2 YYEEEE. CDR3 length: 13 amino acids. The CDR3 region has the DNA TGTGCCAGCAGCTTGTGGGGGAACTATGGCTACACCTTC. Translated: CASSLWGNYGYTF. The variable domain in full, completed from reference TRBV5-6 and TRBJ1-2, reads DAGVTQSPTHLIKTRGQQVTLRCSPKSGHDTVSWYQQALGQGPQFIFQYYEEEERQRGNFPDRFSGHQFPNYSSELNVNALLLGDSALYLCASSLWGNYGYTFGSGTRLTVV.

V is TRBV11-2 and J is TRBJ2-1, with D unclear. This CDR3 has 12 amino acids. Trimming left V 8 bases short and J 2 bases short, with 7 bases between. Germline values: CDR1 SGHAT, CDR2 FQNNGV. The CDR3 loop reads CASSTPYNEQFF. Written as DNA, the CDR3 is TGTGCCAGCTCCACTCCCTACAATGAGCAGTTCTTC.

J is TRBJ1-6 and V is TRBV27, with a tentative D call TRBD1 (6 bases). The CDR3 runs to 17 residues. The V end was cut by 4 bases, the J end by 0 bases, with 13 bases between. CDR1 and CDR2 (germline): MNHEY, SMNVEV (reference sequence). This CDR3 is CASSSRTVSSYNSPLHF. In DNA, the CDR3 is TGTGCCAGCAGTTCCCGGACAGTGAGCTCCTATAATTCACCCCTCCACTTT.

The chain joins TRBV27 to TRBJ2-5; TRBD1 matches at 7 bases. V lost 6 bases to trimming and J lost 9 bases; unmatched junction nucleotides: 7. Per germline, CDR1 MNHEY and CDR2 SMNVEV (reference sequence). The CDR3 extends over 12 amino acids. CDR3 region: CASRQGPGSQYF. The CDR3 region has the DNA TGTGCCAGCAGACAGGGGCCGGGGTCCCAGTACTTC.

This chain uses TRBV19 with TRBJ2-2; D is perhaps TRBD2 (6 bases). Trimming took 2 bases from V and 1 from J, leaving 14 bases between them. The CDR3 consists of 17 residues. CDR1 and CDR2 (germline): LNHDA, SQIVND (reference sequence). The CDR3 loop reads CASSIRGWGENTGELFF. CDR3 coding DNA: TGTGCCAGTAGTATAAGGGGCTGGGGGGAGAACACCGGGGAGCTGTTTTTT.

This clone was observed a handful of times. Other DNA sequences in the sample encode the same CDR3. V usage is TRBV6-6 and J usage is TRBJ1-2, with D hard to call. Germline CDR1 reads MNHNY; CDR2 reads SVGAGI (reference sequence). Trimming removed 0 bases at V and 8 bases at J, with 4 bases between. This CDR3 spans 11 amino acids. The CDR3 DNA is TGTGCCAGCAGTTACTCGAGCGGCTACACCTTC. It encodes CASSYSSGYTF.

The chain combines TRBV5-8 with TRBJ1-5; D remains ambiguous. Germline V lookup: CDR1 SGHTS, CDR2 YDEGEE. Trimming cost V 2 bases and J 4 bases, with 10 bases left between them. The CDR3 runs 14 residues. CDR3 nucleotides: TGTGCCAGCAGCTTACTCATGGGAAATCAGCCCCAGCATTTT. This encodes CASSLLMGNQPQHF.

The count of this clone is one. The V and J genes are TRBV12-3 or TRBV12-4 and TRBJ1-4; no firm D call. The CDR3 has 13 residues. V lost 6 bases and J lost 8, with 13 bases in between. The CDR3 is CASSGPGWEKLFF. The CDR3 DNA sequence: TGTGCCAGCAGCGGCCCCGGCTGGGAAAAACTGTTTTTT.

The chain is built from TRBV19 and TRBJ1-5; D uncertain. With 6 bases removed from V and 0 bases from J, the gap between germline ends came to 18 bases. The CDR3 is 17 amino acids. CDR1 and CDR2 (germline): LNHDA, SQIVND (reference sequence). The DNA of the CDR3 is TGTGCCAGTAGCCAGACCGGCGGGAGATATAGCAATCAGCCCCAGCATTTT. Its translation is CASSQTGGRYSNQPQHF.

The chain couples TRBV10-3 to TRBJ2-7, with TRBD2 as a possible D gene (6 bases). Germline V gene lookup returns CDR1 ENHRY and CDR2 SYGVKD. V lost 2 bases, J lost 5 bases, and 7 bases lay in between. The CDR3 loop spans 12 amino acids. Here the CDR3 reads CAISEGGDEQYF. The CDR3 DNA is TGTGCCATCAGTGAGGGAGGGGACGAGCAGTACTTC.

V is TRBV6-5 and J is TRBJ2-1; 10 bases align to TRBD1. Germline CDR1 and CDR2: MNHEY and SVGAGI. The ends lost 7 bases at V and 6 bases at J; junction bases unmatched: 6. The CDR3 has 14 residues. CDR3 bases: TGTGCCAGCAAAAGGGACAGGGGACTCAATGAGCAGTTCTTC. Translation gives CASKRDRGLNEQFF.

Here the CDR3 DNA reads TGCGCCAGCAGACCCACTAGCGGGAGCGACAATGAGCAGTTCTTC. Its translation is CASRPTSGSDNEQFF. The chain couples TRBV4-1 to TRBJ2-1, with 11 bases lining up with TRBD2. V was clipped by 6 bases and J by 5 bases; unmatched bases: 6. The CDR3 length is 15 residues. Germline-derived CDR1 and CDR2 are MGHRA and YSYEKL.

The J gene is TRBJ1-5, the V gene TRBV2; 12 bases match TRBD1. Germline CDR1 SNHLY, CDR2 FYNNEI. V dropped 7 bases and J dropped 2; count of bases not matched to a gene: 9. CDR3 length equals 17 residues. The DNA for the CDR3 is TGTGCCAGCAAAGGGGACAGGGGGCGTATGGGCAATCAGCCCCAGCATTTT. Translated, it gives CASKGDRGRMGNQPQHF.

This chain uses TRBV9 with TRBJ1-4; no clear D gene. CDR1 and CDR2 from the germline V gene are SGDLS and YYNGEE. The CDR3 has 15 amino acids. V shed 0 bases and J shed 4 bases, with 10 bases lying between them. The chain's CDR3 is CASSVGGGINEKLFF. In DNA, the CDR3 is TGTGCCAGCAGCGTAGGGGGAGGGATTAATGAAAAACTGTTTTTT. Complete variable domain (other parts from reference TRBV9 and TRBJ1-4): DSGVTQTPKHLITATGQRVTLRCSPRSGDLSVYWYQQSLDQGLQFLIQYYNGEERAKGNILERFSAQQFPDLHSELNLSSLELGDSALYFCASSVGGGINEKLFFGSGTQLSVL.

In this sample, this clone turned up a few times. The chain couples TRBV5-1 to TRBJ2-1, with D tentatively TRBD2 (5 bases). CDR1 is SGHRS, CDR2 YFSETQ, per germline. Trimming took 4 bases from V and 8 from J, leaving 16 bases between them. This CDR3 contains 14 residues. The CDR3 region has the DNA TGCGCCAGCAGCGCCGGAGGCGTGGGTGATGAGCAGTTCTTC. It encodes CASSAGGVGDEQFF.

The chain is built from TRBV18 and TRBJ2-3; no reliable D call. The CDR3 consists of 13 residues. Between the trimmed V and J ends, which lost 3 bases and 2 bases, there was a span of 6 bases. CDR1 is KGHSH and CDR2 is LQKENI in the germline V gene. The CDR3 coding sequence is TGTGCCAGCTCACCCCCCGTCACAGATACGCAGTATTTT. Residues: CASSPPVTDTQYF. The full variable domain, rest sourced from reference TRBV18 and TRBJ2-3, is NAGVMQNPRHLVRRRGQEARLRCSPMKGHSHVYWYRQLPEEGLKFMVYLQKENIIDESGMPKERFSAEFPKEGPSILRIQQVVRGDSAAYFCASSPPVTDTQYFGPGTRLTVL.

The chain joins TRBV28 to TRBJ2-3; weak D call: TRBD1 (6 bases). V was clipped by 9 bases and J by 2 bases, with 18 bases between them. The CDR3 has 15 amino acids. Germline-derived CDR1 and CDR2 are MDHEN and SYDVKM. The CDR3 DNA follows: TGTGCCAGTATATCGTTGGACAGAACCACAGATACGCAGTATTTT. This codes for CASISLDRTTDTQYF. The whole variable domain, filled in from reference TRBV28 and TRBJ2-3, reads DVKVTQSSRYLVKRTGEKVFLECVQDMDHENMFWYRQDPGLGLRLIYFSYDVKMKEKGDIPEGYSVSREKKERFSLILESASTNQTSMYLCASISLDRTTDTQYFGPGTRLTVL.

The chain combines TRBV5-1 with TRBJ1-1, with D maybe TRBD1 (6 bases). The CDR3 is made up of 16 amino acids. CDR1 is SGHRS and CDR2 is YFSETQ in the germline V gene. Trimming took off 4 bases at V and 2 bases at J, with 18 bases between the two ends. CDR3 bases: TGCGCCAGCAGCCCGGGGTGGGGGGCACTTAACACTGAAGCTTTCTTT. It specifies CASSPGWGALNTEAFF.

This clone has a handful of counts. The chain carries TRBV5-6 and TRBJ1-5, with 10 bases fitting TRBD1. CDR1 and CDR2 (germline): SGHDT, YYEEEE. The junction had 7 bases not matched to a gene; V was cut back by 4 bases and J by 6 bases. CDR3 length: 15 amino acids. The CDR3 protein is CASSRDRGVTQPQHF. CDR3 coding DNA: TGTGCCAGCAGCAGGGACAGGGGAGTGACTCAGCCCCAGCATTTT.

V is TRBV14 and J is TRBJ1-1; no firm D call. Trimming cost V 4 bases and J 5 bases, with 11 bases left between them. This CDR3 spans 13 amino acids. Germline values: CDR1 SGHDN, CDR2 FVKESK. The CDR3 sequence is CASSPLFGTEAFF. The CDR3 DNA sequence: TGTGCCAGCAGCCCCTTATTCGGGACTGAAGCTTTCTTT.

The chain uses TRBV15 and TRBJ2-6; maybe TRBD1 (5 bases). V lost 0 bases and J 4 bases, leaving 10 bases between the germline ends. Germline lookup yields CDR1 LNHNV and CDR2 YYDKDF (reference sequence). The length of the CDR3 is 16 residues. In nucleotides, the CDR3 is TGTGCCACCAGCAGAGACAGGGCTTCGGGGGCCAACGTCCTGACTTTC. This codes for CATSRDRASGANVLTF.

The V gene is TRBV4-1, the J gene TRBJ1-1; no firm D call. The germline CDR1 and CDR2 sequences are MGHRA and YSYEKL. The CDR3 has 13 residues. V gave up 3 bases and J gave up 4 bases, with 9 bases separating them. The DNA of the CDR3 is TGCGCCAGCAGCCACCTCGCACGCACTGAAGCTTTCTTT. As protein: CASSHLARTEAFF.

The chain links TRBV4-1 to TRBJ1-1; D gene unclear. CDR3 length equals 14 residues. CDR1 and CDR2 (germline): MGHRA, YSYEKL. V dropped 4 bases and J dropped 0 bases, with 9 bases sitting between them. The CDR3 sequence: CASSRQLMNTEAFF. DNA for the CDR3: TGCGCCAGCAGCCGCCAGCTAATGAACACTGAAGCTTTCTTT.

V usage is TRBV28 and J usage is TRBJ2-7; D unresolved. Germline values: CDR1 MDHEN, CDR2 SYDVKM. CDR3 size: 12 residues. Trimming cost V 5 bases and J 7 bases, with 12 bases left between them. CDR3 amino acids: CASSKPGREQYF. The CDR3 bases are TGTGCCAGCAGTAAGCCCGGTAGGGAGCAGTACTTC.

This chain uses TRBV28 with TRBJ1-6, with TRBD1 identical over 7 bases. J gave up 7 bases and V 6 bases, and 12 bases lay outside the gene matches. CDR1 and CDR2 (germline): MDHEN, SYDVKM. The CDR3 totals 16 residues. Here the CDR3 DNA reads TGTGCCAGCAGCCTGACAGGGATGGTAGGAAATTCACCCCTCCACTTT. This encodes CASSLTGMVGNSPLHF.